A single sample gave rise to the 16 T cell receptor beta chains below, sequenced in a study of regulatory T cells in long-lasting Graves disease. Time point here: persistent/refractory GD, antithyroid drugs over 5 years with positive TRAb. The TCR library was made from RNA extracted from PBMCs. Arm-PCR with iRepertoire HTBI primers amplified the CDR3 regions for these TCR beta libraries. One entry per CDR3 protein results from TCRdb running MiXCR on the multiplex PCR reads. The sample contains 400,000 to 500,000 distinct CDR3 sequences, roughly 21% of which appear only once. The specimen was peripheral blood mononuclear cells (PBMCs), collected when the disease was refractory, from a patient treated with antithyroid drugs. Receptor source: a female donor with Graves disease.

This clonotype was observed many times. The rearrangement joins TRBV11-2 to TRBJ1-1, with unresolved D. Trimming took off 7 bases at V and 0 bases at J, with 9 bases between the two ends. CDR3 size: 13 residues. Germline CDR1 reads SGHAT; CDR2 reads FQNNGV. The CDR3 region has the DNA TGTGCCAGCATTGAACACATGAACACTGAAGCTTTCTTT. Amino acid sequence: CASIEHMNTEAFF.

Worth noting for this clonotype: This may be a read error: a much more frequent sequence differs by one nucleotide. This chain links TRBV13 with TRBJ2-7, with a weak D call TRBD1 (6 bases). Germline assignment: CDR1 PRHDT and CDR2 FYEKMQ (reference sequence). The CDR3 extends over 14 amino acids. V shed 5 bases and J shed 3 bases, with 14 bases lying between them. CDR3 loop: CASSQGDKIYEQYF. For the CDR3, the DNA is TGTGCCAGCAGCCAAGGGGACAAGATCTACGAGCAGTACTTC.

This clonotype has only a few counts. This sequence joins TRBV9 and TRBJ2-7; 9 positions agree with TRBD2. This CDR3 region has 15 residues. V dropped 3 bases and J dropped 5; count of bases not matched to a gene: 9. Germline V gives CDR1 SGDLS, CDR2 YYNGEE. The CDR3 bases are TGTGCCAGCAGCGCCCTTAGCGGGAGTCTGAACGAGCAGTACTTC. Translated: CASSALSGSLNEQYF.

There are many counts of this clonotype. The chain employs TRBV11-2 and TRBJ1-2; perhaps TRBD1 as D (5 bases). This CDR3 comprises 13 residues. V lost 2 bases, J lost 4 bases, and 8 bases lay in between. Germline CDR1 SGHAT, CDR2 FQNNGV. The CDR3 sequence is CASSLSGFYGYTF. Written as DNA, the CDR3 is TGTGCCAGCAGCTTATCAGGGTTCTATGGCTACACCTTC.

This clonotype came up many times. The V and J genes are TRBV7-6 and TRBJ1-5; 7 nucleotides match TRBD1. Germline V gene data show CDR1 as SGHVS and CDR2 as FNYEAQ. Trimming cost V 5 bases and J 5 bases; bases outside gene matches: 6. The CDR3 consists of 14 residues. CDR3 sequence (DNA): TGTGCCAGCAGCCCAAACACAGGGGATCAGCCCCAGCATTTT. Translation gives CASSPNTGDQPQHF.

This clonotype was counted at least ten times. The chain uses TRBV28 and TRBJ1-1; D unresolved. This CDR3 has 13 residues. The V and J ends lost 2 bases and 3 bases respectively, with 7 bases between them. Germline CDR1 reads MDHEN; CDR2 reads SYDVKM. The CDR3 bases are TGTGCCAGCAGTTTAGGGATCCACACTGAAGCTTTCTTT. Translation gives CASSLGIHTEAFF.

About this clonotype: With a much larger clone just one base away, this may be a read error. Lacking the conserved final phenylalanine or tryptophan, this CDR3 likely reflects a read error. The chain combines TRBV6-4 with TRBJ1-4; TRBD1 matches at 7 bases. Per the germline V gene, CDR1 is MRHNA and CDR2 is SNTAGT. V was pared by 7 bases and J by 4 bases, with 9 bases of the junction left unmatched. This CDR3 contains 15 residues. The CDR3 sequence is CASTPSRGDNEKLFS. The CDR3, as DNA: TGTGCCAGCACTCCCTCCAGGGGGGATAATGAAAAACTGTTTTCT.

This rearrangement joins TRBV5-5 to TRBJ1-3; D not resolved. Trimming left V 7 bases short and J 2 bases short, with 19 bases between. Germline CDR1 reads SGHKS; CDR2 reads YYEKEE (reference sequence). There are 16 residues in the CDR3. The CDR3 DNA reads TGTGCCAGCGACCCCGTGGTCCAGTCTCCTGGAAACACCATATATTTT. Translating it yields CASDPVVQSPGNTIYF.

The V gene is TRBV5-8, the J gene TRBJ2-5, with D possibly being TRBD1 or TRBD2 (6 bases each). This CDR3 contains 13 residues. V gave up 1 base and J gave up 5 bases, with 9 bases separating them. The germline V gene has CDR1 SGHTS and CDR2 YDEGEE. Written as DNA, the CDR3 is TGTGCCAGCAGCTTGCCGGGGGCTGAGACCCAGTACTTC. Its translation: CASSLPGAETQYF.

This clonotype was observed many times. The CDR3 region is CASSLETGIAGEQYF. In DNA form, the CDR3 reads TGTGCCAGCAGCTTAGAGACAGGGATTGCCGGCGAGCAGTACTTC. The genes are TRBV7-8 and TRBJ2-7, with 7 bases lining up with TRBD1. CDR1 SGHVS and CDR2 FQNEAQ come from the germline V gene. This CDR3 has 15 residues. V lost 1 base and J lost 6; bases outside the gene matches: 9.

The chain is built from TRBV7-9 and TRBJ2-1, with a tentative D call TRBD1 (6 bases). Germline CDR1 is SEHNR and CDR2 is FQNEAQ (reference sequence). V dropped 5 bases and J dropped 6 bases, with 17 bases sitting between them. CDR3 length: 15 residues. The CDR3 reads CASSRSGGQFNEQFF. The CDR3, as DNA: TGTGCCAGCAGCCGATCGGGCGGACAGTTCAATGAGCAGTTCTTC.

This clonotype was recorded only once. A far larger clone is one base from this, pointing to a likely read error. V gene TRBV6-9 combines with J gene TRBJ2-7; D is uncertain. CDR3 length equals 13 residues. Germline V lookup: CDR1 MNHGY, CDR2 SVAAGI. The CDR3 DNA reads TGTGCCGGCAGGAAGGGTCAGGACTACGAGCAGTACTTC. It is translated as CAGRKGQDYEQYF.

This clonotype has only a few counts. The CDR3 DNA reads as TGTGCCAGCAGTGCCCTTAGAAGGGCCCAGGGCGAGCAGTACTTC. This codes for CASSALRRAQGEQYF. This chain joins TRBV6-4 and TRBJ2-7; TRBD1 is a possible D gene (5 bases). Germline CDR1 and CDR2: MRHNA and SNTAGT. Trimming removed 4 bases from V and 6 bases from J, with 19 bases in between. The CDR3 is 15 amino acids.

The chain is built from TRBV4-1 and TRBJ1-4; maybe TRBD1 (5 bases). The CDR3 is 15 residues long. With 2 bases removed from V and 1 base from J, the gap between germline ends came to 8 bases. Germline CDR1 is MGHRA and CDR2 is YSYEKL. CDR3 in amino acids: CASSQLGGTNEKLFF. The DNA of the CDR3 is TGCGCCAGCAGCCAACTTGGGGGAACTAATGAAAAACTGTTTTTT.

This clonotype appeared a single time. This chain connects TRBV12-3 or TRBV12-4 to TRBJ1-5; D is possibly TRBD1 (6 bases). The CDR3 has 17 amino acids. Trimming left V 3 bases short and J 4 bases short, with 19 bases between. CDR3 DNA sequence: TGTGCCAGCAGTTTTCGTTCGGGGGGCGGAAATAATCAGCCCCAGCATTTT. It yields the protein CASSFRSGGGNNQPQHF.

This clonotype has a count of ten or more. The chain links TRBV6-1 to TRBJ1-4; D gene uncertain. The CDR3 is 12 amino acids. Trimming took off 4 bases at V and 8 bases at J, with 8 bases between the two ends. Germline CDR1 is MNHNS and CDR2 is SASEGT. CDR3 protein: CASSVHGEKLFF. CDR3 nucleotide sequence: TGTGCCAGCAGTGTACATGGGGAAAAACTGTTTTTT.